Below, one TCR beta chain is given with its context. CDR3 size: 18 residues. The V gene end was trimmed by 2 bases and the J gene end by 6 bases; junction bases not matched to a gene: 11. The germline CDR1 and CDR2 sequences are SGHKS and YYEKEE (reference sequence). The repertoire was sequenced with immunoSEQ multiplex PCR; TCRdb's copy has only in-frame clones and lacks some. The table shows fewer than 140,000 clones, with less than 95% occurring only once. This sample was taken from a study of T cell changes during pregnancy in multiple sclerosis. The material was peripheral blood, obtained after pregnancy. This sequence was found in a female donor with multiple sclerosis, enrolled in a pregnancy study. The rearrangement uses TRBV5-5 and TRBJ2-2, with TRBD2 identical over 12 bases. CDR3 amino acids: CASSFGLAGFDRSGELFF. In DNA, the CDR3 is TGTGCCAGCAGCTTTGGACTAGCGGGATTCGATCGGTCCGGGGAGCTGTTTTTT.